This T cell receptor beta chain was sequenced during a study of blood T cell repertoires in COVID-19. Original processing notes: Amplification of reference gene primers provided the estimated nucleated cell counts. TCRdb's table, derived via immunoSEQ multiplex PCR, lists solely in-frame clones and lacks some. That table is the source of V, J and clone size, and D and trimming were worked out from the DNA. In the table there are more than 200,000 clones, 88% of which are singletons. V was cut by 6 bases and J by 6 bases, with 20 bases left in between. CDR1 is MNHEY and CDR2 is SVGAGI in the germline V gene. CDR3 length: 15 amino acids.

Sequencing was done on a sample of peripheral blood. The chain recombines TRBV6-5 with TRBJ1-1; the D gene is possibly TRBD1 (6 bases). The clonotype comes from a man in his 70s with acute or convalescent COVID-19. The CDR3 nucleotides read TGTGCCAGCAGGGCCGGGTCCCAAAAGGGGGCTGAAGCTTTCTTT. Amino acids: CASRAGSQKGAEAFF.